This T cell receptor beta chain is drawn from a study of CD8 T cells in ankylosing spondylitis. On this clonotype: Its antigen remains unidentified.

Using quantitative 5'-RACE with molecular barcodes, the authors made TCR beta libraries. Via MiXCR, TCRdb re-called the 5' RACE reads, giving one row per CDR3 protein. Here the sample spans about 130,000 distinct CDR3 sequences, more than 6.5% being singletons. Study results and limitations: Within ankylosing spondylitis blood, a TCR beta motif made up of eight highly homologous variants appeared to be characteristic. Earlier work had already found some motif variants in reactive arthritis synovial fluid and blood. The study looked at matched synovial fluid samples from ankylosing spondylitis patients. Disease-linked clones were reported to be significantly enriched there.

There are 14 residues in the CDR3. V was trimmed by 1 base and J by 0 bases, leaving 6 bases between them. Looked up from germline, CDR1 is SGHNT and CDR2 is YYREEE (reference sequence). Specimen: blood, either unsorted or a sorted T cell fraction (not recorded which). The sequence was obtained from a male donor with ankylosing spondylitis or in good health (not recorded which). This sequence joins TRBV5-4 and TRBJ2-3; D gene ambiguous. Here the CDR3 DNA reads TGTGCCAGCAGCTTGATCGGGAGCACAGATACGCAGTATTTT. This sequence encodes CASSLIGSTDTQYF.